The 14 T cell receptor beta chains below come from one sample, sequenced in a study of cytomegalovirus exposure and HLA in healthy donors (dated by TCRdb to between 2016 and 2019). Receptors were amplified or captured by the immunoSEQ multiplex PCR assay. For the multiplex PCR, a mixture combining 60 forward primers for TCR Vbeta segments and 13 reverse primers for TCR Jbeta segments was used. The source is immuneACCESS, and TCRdb retained only in-frame sequences with V and J called. Part of the clones is not carried over; for the studies checked, unresolved V genes explain less than half of this, and the remainder is unexplained. The sample's records list 130,000 to 150,000 clones. The ten largest clones represent around 0.96% of the sample. What was sequenced was PBMCs. Receptor source: a male donor in good health and CMV-seronegative.

The chain has TRBV19 and TRBJ2-7; 7 nucleotides align to TRBD1. V shed 3 bases, J shed 1 base, and the junction held 3 bases outside the gene matches. Germline V lookup: CDR1 LNHDA, CDR2 SQIVND (reference sequence). The CDR3 has 14 residues. CDR3 in DNA: TGTGCCAGTAGTATGATGACAGGGTCCTACGAGCAGTACTTC. It translates to CASSMMTGSYEQYF.

The rearrangement links TRBV18 to TRBJ1-1; 10 nucleotides agree with TRBD1. This CDR3 is built from 16 residues. Germline CDR1 KGHSH, CDR2 LQKENI. Unmatched junction bases numbered 11, after V lost 3 bases and J lost 7 bases. CDR3 amino acids: CASSPGQGKSIIEAFF. In DNA form, the CDR3 reads TGTGCCAGCTCACCGGGACAGGGGAAGAGTATTATTGAAGCTTTCTTT.

V usage is TRBV28 and J usage is TRBJ1-1; 8 bases fit TRBD1. This CDR3 spans 18 amino acids. Germline CDR1 MDHEN, CDR2 SYDVKM. Losses at the gene ends were 2 bases for V and 1 base for J; bases not matched to a gene: 12. The chain's CDR3 is CASSLGVQGARRNTEAFF. CDR3 bases: TGTGCCAGCAGTTTAGGAGTCCAGGGGGCTAGGAGGAACACTGAAGCTTTCTTT. The whole variable domain, remainder taken from reference TRBV28 and TRBJ1-1, is DVKVTQSSRYLVKRTGEKVFLECVQDMDHENMFWYRQDPGLGLRLIYFSYDVKMKEKGDIPEGYSVSREKKERFSLILESASTNQTSMYLCASSLGVQGARRNTEAFFGQGTRLTVV.

The chain couples TRBV4-2 to TRBJ2-1; TRBD2 matches 13 bases. V shed 4 bases and J 8 bases; nucleotides not matched to a gene: 14. The CDR3 loop spans 18 amino acids. Germline values: CDR1 LGHNA, CDR2 YNFKEQ. The CDR3 coding sequence is TGTGCCAGCAGCCCCTCTAAACTGGGGACTAGCGGGAAAGATGAGCAGTTCTTC. It translates to CASSPSKLGTSGKDEQFF.

The chain has TRBV7-9 and TRBJ2-7, with a weak D call TRBD2 (7 bases). The CDR3 totals 16 residues. In germline, CDR1 is SEHNR, CDR2 FQNEAQ (reference sequence). V gave up 2 bases and J gave up 12 bases, with 26 bases separating them. The CDR3: CASSLSAGALDDQLYF. In DNA, the CDR3 is TGTGCCAGCAGCTTAAGTGCGGGGGCGCTTGACGACCAATTGTACTTC.

The rearrangement uses TRBV7-2 and TRBJ2-7, with 9 bases matching TRBD2. The CDR3 contains 15 residues. J lost 2 bases, V lost 5 bases, and 7 bases had no gene match. The germline V gene has CDR1 SGHTA and CDR2 FQGNSA. DNA for the CDR3: TGTGCCAGCAGCCGAGCAGCGGGAGGAACCTACGAGCAGTACTTC. Translation gives CASSRAAGGTYEQYF.

The rearrangement links TRBV4-1 to TRBJ2-7; 9 nucleotides line up with TRBD2. The CDR3 runs 16 residues. Germline CDR1 and CDR2: MGHRA and YSYEKL. Germline trimming cut 3 bases from V and 2 bases from J; bases unmatched to any gene: 8. The CDR3 loop reads CASSQSVAGEPYEQYF. The CDR3 DNA is TGCGCCAGCAGCCAGTCCGTAGCGGGGGAGCCCTACGAGCAGTACTTC.

The chain couples TRBV27 to TRBJ1-2; TRBD1 might be the D (5 bases). With 3 bases removed from V and 5 bases from J, the gap between germline ends came to 13 bases. Germline lookup yields CDR1 MNHEY and CDR2 SMNVEV (reference sequence). The CDR3 runs to 14 residues. The CDR3 protein is CASSLGGSGYGYTF. The CDR3, as DNA: TGTGCCAGCAGTTTGGGGGGGAGCGGGTATGGCTACACCTTC.

The rearrangement uses TRBV7-9 and TRBJ1-1; a weak D match, TRBD1 (5 bases). With 5 bases removed from V and 3 bases from J, the gap between germline ends came to 10 bases. The CDR3 is 13 amino acids. Germline assignment: CDR1 SEHNR and CDR2 FQNEAQ (reference sequence). The CDR3 sequence is CASSARVDTEAFF. The CDR3 nucleotides read TGTGCCAGCAGCGCCAGGGTTGACACTGAAGCTTTCTTT.

The rearrangement joins TRBV25-1 to TRBJ2-7, with D maybe TRBD1 (5 bases). Per the germline V gene, CDR1 is MGHDK and CDR2 is SYGVNS. The CDR3 is 15 amino acids. Trimming removed 4 bases at V and 7 bases at J, with 20 bases between. CDR3 sequence: CASSAGQIPFREQYF. The CDR3 region has the DNA TGTGCCAGCAGTGCAGGGCAAATCCCATTTCGGGAGCAGTACTTC.

The V and J genes are TRBV7-9 and TRBJ1-1; D possibly corresponds to TRBD1 (6 bases). The V end was cut by 2 bases, the J end by 1 base, with 11 bases between. The CDR3 sequence is 15 residues long. From germline, CDR1 is SEHNR and CDR2 FQNEAQ (reference sequence). The chain's CDR3 is CASSLSLGGNTEAFF. DNA of the CDR3: TGTGCCAGCAGCTTAAGTTTAGGGGGGAACACTGAAGCTTTCTTT.

The J gene is TRBJ1-1, the V gene TRBV7-6; the match to TRBD1 covers 10 bases. V dropped 5 bases and J dropped 5; count of bases not matched to a gene: 14. The CDR3 extends over 17 amino acids. CDR1 and CDR2 (germline): SGHVS, FNYEAQ. The CDR3 nucleotides read TGTGCCAGCAGCCTCTTCTCCCGACAGGGGGCGGGGACTGAAGCTTTCTTT. It encodes CASSLFSRQGAGTEAFF. Filled out from reference TRBV7-6 and TRBJ1-1, the complete variable domain reads GAGVSQSPRYKVTKRGQDVALRCDPISGHVSLYWYRQALGQGPEFLTYFNYEAQQDKSGLPNDRFSAERPEGSISTLTIQRTEQRDSAMYRCASSLFSRQGAGTEAFFGQGTRLTVV.

The rearrangement joins TRBV6-6 to TRBJ1-3; 8 nucleotides line up with TRBD1. CDR1 is MNHNY and CDR2 is SVGAGI in the germline V gene (reference sequence). V lost 0 bases and J lost 1; bases outside the gene matches: 2. CDR3 length: 16 amino acids. This CDR3 reads CASSYSNRGSGNTIYF. CDR3 nucleotides: TGTGCCAGCAGTTACTCGAACAGGGGGTCTGGAAACACCATATATTTT.

The rearrangement uses TRBV30 and TRBJ2-3; 12 bases match TRBD2. The V and J ends lost 4 bases and 3 bases, in that order; junction bases with no gene match: 2. Germline CDR1 GTSNPN, CDR2 SVGIG (reference sequence). This CDR3 is 14 amino acids long. CDR3 amino acids: CAWTLAGGTDTQYF. CDR3 nucleotide sequence: TGTGCCTGGACACTAGCGGGGGGAACAGATACGCAGTATTTT.